The 8 T cell receptor beta chains presented below share a single source sample, sequenced in a study of blood T cell repertoires in COVID-19. Clones were sequenced by immunoSEQ multiplex PCR, and TCRdb holds only the in-frame ones, with some missing. Among about 490,000 clones listed, 70% to 90% were seen once. Sequences were obtained from peripheral blood. The receptors were sampled from a human donor in a cohort sampled during active COVID-19.

This sequence joins TRBV19 and TRBJ1-5; 7 nucleotides match TRBD1. Unmatched junction bases numbered 14, after V lost 6 bases and J lost 6 bases. Germline V gene lookup returns CDR1 LNHDA and CDR2 SQIVND (reference sequence). The CDR3 consists of 16 residues. The CDR3 here is CASRIQGTGVSQPQHF. CDR3 DNA: TGTGCCAGTAGGATACAGGGGACCGGAGTTAGTCAGCCCCAGCATTTT.

This clone has a single count. The chain couples TRBV5-1 to TRBJ2-1; 8 bases line up with TRBD1. The germline gives CDR1 SGHRS, CDR2 YFSETQ. The CDR3 is made up of 14 amino acids. V shed 3 bases and J 7 bases; nucleotides not matched to a gene: 6. The CDR3 is CASSSGQGRNEQFF. As DNA, the CDR3 is TGCGCCAGCAGCTCTGGACAGGGTCGAAATGAGCAGTTCTTC.

The V gene is TRBV18, the J gene TRBJ2-3; no firm D call. Trimming shortened V by 1 base and J by 2 bases, and 4 bases separated the two germline ends. The CDR3 runs 13 residues. In germline, CDR1 is KGHSH, CDR2 LQKENI. The CDR3: CASSPLLTDTQYF. The CDR3 DNA reads TGTGCCAGCTCACCACTCCTCACAGATACGCAGTATTTT.

V usage is TRBV7-2 and J usage is TRBJ2-3; no definite D call. This CDR3 is built from 14 residues. Per the germline V gene, CDR1 is SGHTA and CDR2 is FQGNSA. V was pared by 2 bases and J by 1 base, with 7 bases between. The CDR3 reads CASSLSRGTDTQYF. DNA of the CDR3: TGTGCCAGCAGCTTAAGCCGGGGCACAGATACGCAGTATTTT.

The chain recombines TRBV7-3 with TRBJ2-1; D remains unclear. Germline-derived CDR1 and CDR2 are SGHTA and FQGTGA. The CDR3 runs 16 residues. V was pared by 4 bases and J by 6 bases, with 19 bases between. CDR3 sequence: CASSSGGFEPINEQFF. As DNA, the CDR3 is TGTGCCAGCAGCTCCGGCGGATTTGAGCCGATCAATGAGCAGTTCTTC.

The chain has TRBV9 and TRBJ2-7; 11 nucleotides match TRBD2. The germline CDR1 and CDR2 sequences are SGDLS and YYNGEE. Trimming removed 2 bases from V and 6 bases from J; junction bases left unmatched: 16. The CDR3 is 18 amino acids. The CDR3 sequence: CASSVAAVPGLAETEQYF. The CDR3 nucleotides are TGTGCCAGCAGCGTCGCCGCTGTACCGGGACTAGCGGAGACCGAGCAGTACTTC.

This clone occurred a few times. The J gene is TRBJ2-7, the V gene TRBV5-1; perhaps TRBD2 as D (6 bases). V was shortened by 4 bases and J by 5 bases, with 7 bases between the two germline ends. Germline V gene data show CDR1 as SGHRS and CDR2 as YFSETQ. The CDR3 loop spans 11 amino acids. The CDR3 DNA reads as TGCGCCAGCAGCCAGCGGGACGAGCAGTACTTC. This codes for CASSQRDEQYF.

The chain links TRBV30 to TRBJ2-5; 7 bases map to TRBD1. The CDR3 contains 12 residues. The V gene end was trimmed by 1 base and the J gene end by 7 bases; junction bases not matched to a gene: 3. Germline values: CDR1 GTSNPN, CDR2 SVGIG (reference sequence). CDR3 DNA sequence: TGTGCCTGGAGTGGGCCAGGGGGGACCCAGTACTTC. It specifies CAWSGPGGTQYF.